This TCR beta chain was sequenced during a study of post-analysis software for immune sequencing data. To note about this clonotype: Its antigen is still unknown.

Study results and limitations: Normalized Chao1 diversity was significantly lower in multiple sclerosis patients than in controls. Five or six TRBV segments appeared more often in patients than in controls, and TRBV5-6, TRBV5-1 and TRBV20-1 were among these. When the samples were clustered directly with F measure, those that had been prepared in the same batch showed strong co-clustering.

Tagging with unique molecular identifiers was a feature of the TCR beta cDNA libraries. TCRdb independently ran MiXCR on the PCR reads; one entry per CDR3 protein. The sample yields roughly 700,000 distinct CDR3 sequences, 25% to 30% seen once. J lost 10 bases, V lost 3 bases, and 8 bases had no gene match. Germline CDR1 is SGHTA and CDR2 is FQGNSA. The CDR3 consists of 14 residues. The specimen sequenced was blood. The clonotype comes from a girl aged 5-17 years with multiple sclerosis. The V gene is TRBV7-2, the J gene TRBJ2-1; 8 bases are shared with TRBD2. This CDR3 is CASSLTGGPGEQFF. The CDR3 DNA sequence: TGTGCCAGCAGCTTGACGGGAGGGCCAGGAGAGCAGTTCTTC.